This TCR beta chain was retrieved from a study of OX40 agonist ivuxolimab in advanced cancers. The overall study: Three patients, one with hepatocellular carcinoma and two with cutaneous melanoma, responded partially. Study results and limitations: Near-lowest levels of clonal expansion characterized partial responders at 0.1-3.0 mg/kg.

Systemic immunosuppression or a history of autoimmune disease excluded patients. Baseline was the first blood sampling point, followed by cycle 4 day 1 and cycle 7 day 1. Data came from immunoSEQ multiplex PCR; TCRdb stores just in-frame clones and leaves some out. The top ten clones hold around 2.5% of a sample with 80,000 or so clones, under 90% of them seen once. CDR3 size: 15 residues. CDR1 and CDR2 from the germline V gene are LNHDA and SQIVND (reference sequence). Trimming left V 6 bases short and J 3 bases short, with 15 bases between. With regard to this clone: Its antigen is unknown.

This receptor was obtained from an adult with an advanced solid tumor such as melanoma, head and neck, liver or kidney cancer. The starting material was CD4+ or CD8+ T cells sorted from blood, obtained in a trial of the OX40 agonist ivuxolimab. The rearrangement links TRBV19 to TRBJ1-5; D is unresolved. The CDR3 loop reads CASRMGGFDNQPQHF. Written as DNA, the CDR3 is TGTGCCAGTAGAATGGGAGGGTTCGACAATCAGCCCCAGCATTTT.